This is a list of T cell receptor beta chains from one sample in a study of spatial heterogeneity in lung cancer. TCRdb fed the 5' RACE reads into MiXCR, producing one record per CDR3 protein. Of more than 9,000 distinct CDR3 sequences listed, 8.6% are singletons. This material consisted of PBMCs, taken at surgery. The receptors stem from a male donor with early-stage non-small cell lung cancer. Both conserved end residues are part of each CDR3. A D gene is named only where the DNA matches it firmly. Rows may omit the clone size; those that give it use once, few, many or a size class.

d_call: TRBD1; v_call: TRBV5-1; clone_size: few; j_call: TRBJ2-7; cdr3_aa: CASSGGTGGYYEQYF; cdr3_nt: TGCGCCAGCAGCGGCGGGACAGGGGGGTACTACGAGCAGTACTTC
d_call: NA; v_call: TRBV27; clone_size: many; j_call: TRBJ1-1; cdr3_aa: CASSFRVVGTEAFF; cdr3_nt: TGTGCCAGCAGTTTTAGGGTGGTTGGCACTGAAGCTTTCTTT
d_call: NA; v_call: TRBV7-9; clone_size: many; j_call: TRBJ1-1; cdr3_aa: CASSPQVTEAFF; cdr3_nt: TGTGCCAGCAGCCCACAGGTGACTGAAGCTTTCTTT
d_call: TRBD1; v_call: TRBV18; clone_size: many; j_call: TRBJ1-1; cdr3_aa: CASSTDAPGGGDTEAFF; cdr3_nt: TGTGCCAGCTCAACTGATGCCCCAGGGGGAGGCGACACTGAAGCTTTCTTT
d_call: TRBD1; v_call: TRBV19; clone_size: medium-sized; j_call: TRBJ1-5; cdr3_aa: CASSIRGTGWNQPQHF; cdr3_nt: TGTGCCAGTAGTATTCGGGGGACAGGGTGGAATCAGCCCCAGCATTTT
d_call: TRBD1; v_call: TRBV5-1; clone_size: medium-sized; j_call: TRBJ2-7; cdr3_aa: CASSPIPGTGWSYEQYF; cdr3_nt: TGCGCCAGCAGTCCGATCCCCGGGACAGGGTGGTCCTACGAGCAGTACTTC
d_call: TRBD2; v_call: TRBV7-8; clone_size: many; j_call: TRBJ2-2; cdr3_aa: CASSFQGVRTSGPRRTGELFF; cdr3_nt: TGTGCCAGCAGCTTTCAGGGTGTAAGGACTAGCGGGCCCAGGAGGACCGGGGAGCTGTTTTTT
d_call: TRBD2; v_call: TRBV7-9; clone_size: many; j_call: TRBJ2-7; cdr3_aa: CASSQTSVISYEQYF; cdr3_nt: TGTGCCAGCAGCCAGACTAGCGTGATATCCTACGAGCAGTACTTC
d_call: TRBD1; v_call: TRBV6-5; clone_size: many; j_call: TRBJ2-1; cdr3_aa: CASSRTGTGGVNEQFF; cdr3_nt: TGTGCCAGCAGTCGCACCGGGACAGGGGGTGTAAATGAGCAGTTCTTC
d_call: NA; v_call: TRBV24-1; clone_size: many; j_call: TRBJ2-5; cdr3_aa: CATRAREEETQYF; cdr3_nt: TGTGCCACCAGGGCGAGGGAGGAAGAGACCCAGTACTTC
d_call: TRBD1; v_call: TRBV6-5; clone_size: many; j_call: TRBJ2-7; cdr3_aa: CATLPGQGYEQYF; cdr3_nt: TGTGCCACTCTGCCGGGACAGGGCTACGAGCAGTACTTC
d_call: NA; v_call: TRBV7-2; clone_size: medium-sized; j_call: TRBJ1-2; cdr3_aa: CASSALGNYGYTF; cdr3_nt: TGTGCCAGCAGCGCACTAGGCAACTATGGCTACACCTTC
d_call: TRBD1; v_call: TRBV7-3; clone_size: medium-sized; j_call: TRBJ2-2; cdr3_aa: CASSLTGQGTSGELFF; cdr3_nt: TGTGCCAGCAGCCTAACCGGACAGGGGACGAGCGGGGAGCTGTTTTTT
d_call: NA; v_call: TRBV9; clone_size: many; j_call: TRBJ2-3; cdr3_aa: CASNPGLRDTQYF; cdr3_nt: TGTGCCAGCAATCCGGGACTCCGAGATACGCAGTATTTT
d_call: NA; v_call: TRBV19; clone_size: many; j_call: TRBJ1-5; cdr3_aa: CASSGGRNQPQHF; cdr3_nt: TGTGCCTCGAGCGGGGGGAGGAATCAGCCCCAGCATTTT
d_call: NA; v_call: TRBV25-1; clone_size: large; j_call: TRBJ2-1; cdr3_aa: CASSPPMTDLNEQFF; cdr3_nt: TGTGCCAGCAGTCCCCCTATGACGGATCTCAATGAGCAGTTCTTC
d_call: NA; v_call: TRBV12-3/TRBV12-4; clone_size: many; j_call: TRBJ2-7; cdr3_aa: CASSRQYYEQYF; cdr3_nt: TGTGCCAGCAGTCGACAGTACTACGAGCAGTACTTC
d_call: NA; v_call: TRBV29-1; clone_size: NA; j_call: TRBJ1-1; cdr3_aa: CSVRGRRQWEAFF; cdr3_nt: NA
d_call: NA; v_call: TRBV6-5; clone_size: many; j_call: TRBJ2-2; cdr3_aa: CASSPQVFTGELFF; cdr3_nt: TGTGCCAGCAGCCCACAGGTTTTCACCGGGGAGCTGTTTTTT
d_call: TRBD2; v_call: TRBV18; clone_size: medium-sized; j_call: TRBJ2-4; cdr3_aa: CASSPRREDIQYF; cdr3_nt: TGTGCCAGCTCACCACGCCGGGAGGACATTCAGTACTTC
d_call: NA; v_call: TRBV20-1; clone_size: few; j_call: TRBJ2-1; cdr3_aa: CSARAPTGRDNEQFF; cdr3_nt: TGCAGTGCTAGAGCCCCGACAGGAAGAGACAATGAGCAGTTCTTC
d_call: NA; v_call: TRBV7-2; clone_size: medium-sized; j_call: TRBJ2-2; cdr3_aa: CASSSYTGELFF; cdr3_nt: TGTGCCAGCAGCTCATACACCGGGGAGCTGTTTTTT
d_call: NA; v_call: TRBV20-1; clone_size: many; j_call: TRBJ1-2; cdr3_aa: CSAHRNSDGYTF; cdr3_nt: TGCAGTGCACACAGGAACTCCGATGGCTACACCTTC
d_call: NA; v_call: TRBV6-2/TRBV6-3; clone_size: NA; j_call: TRBJ2-5; cdr3_aa: CASSYLGQETQYF; cdr3_nt: TGTGCCAGCAGTTACCTCGGCCAAGAGACCCAGTACTTC
d_call: TRBD2; v_call: TRBV20-1; clone_size: medium-sized; j_call: TRBJ2-3; cdr3_aa: CSARPSGEPVDTQYF; cdr3_nt: TGCAGTGCTAGACCCAGCGGGGAACCTGTTGATACGCAGTATTTT
d_call: NA; v_call: TRBV7-9; clone_size: many; j_call: TRBJ1-5; cdr3_aa: CASTLGGRQPQHF; cdr3_nt: TGTGCCAGCACCTTAGGGGGTCGTCAGCCCCAGCATTTT
d_call: TRBD1; v_call: TRBV30; clone_size: medium-sized; j_call: TRBJ2-3; cdr3_aa: CAWSTTGDTDTQYF; cdr3_nt: TGTGCCTGGAGTACTACAGGGGACACAGATACGCAGTATTTT
d_call: NA; v_call: TRBV12-3/TRBV12-4; clone_size: many; j_call: TRBJ1-5; cdr3_aa: CASSGGIYSNQPQHF; cdr3_nt: TGTGCCAGCAGTGGAGGAATCTATAGCAATCAGCCCCAGCATTTT
d_call: NA; v_call: TRBV9; clone_size: few; j_call: TRBJ2-1; cdr3_aa: CASRVEQFF; cdr3_nt: TGTGCCAGCAGGGTCGAGCAGTTCTTC
d_call: NA; v_call: TRBV28; clone_size: many; j_call: TRBJ1-2; cdr3_aa: CASTIGVNYGYTF; cdr3_nt: TGTGCCAGCACCATTGGAGTAAACTATGGCTACACCTTC
d_call: NA; v_call: TRBV2; clone_size: many; j_call: TRBJ1-5; cdr3_aa: CASSPGLTNQPQHF; cdr3_nt: TGTGCCAGCAGTCCAGGGCTAACCAATCAGCCCCAGCATTTT
d_call: TRBD2; v_call: TRBV6-5; clone_size: few; j_call: TRBJ2-5; cdr3_aa: CASSYLPGRGKRPQYF; cdr3_nt: TGTGCCAGCAGTTACTTGCCTGGGAGGGGAAAGAGACCCCAGTACTTC
d_call: TRBD2; v_call: TRBV4-3; clone_size: many; j_call: TRBJ2-2; cdr3_aa: CASSRGTSDRELFF; cdr3_nt: TGCGCCAGCAGCCGCGGGACTAGCGACCGGGAGCTGTTTTTT
d_call: NA; v_call: TRBV9; clone_size: medium-sized; j_call: TRBJ2-3; cdr3_aa: CASSVDGTDTQYF; cdr3_nt: TGTGCCAGCAGCGTAGATGGCACAGATACGCAGTATTTT
d_call: NA; v_call: TRBV15; clone_size: many; j_call: TRBJ2-5; cdr3_aa: CATSRGRAKETQYF; cdr3_nt: TGTGCCACCAGCAGGGGACGGGCAAAGGAGACCCAGTACTTC
d_call: NA; v_call: TRBV12-5; clone_size: many; j_call: TRBJ2-2; cdr3_aa: CASALVDTGELFF; cdr3_nt: TGTGCTAGTGCCCTGGTAGACACCGGGGAGCTGTTTTTT
d_call: TRBD1; v_call: TRBV19; clone_size: many; j_call: TRBJ2-1; cdr3_aa: CASSITGQGGNEQFF; cdr3_nt: TGTGCCAGTAGTATAACAGGACAGGGGGGAAATGAGCAGTTCTTC